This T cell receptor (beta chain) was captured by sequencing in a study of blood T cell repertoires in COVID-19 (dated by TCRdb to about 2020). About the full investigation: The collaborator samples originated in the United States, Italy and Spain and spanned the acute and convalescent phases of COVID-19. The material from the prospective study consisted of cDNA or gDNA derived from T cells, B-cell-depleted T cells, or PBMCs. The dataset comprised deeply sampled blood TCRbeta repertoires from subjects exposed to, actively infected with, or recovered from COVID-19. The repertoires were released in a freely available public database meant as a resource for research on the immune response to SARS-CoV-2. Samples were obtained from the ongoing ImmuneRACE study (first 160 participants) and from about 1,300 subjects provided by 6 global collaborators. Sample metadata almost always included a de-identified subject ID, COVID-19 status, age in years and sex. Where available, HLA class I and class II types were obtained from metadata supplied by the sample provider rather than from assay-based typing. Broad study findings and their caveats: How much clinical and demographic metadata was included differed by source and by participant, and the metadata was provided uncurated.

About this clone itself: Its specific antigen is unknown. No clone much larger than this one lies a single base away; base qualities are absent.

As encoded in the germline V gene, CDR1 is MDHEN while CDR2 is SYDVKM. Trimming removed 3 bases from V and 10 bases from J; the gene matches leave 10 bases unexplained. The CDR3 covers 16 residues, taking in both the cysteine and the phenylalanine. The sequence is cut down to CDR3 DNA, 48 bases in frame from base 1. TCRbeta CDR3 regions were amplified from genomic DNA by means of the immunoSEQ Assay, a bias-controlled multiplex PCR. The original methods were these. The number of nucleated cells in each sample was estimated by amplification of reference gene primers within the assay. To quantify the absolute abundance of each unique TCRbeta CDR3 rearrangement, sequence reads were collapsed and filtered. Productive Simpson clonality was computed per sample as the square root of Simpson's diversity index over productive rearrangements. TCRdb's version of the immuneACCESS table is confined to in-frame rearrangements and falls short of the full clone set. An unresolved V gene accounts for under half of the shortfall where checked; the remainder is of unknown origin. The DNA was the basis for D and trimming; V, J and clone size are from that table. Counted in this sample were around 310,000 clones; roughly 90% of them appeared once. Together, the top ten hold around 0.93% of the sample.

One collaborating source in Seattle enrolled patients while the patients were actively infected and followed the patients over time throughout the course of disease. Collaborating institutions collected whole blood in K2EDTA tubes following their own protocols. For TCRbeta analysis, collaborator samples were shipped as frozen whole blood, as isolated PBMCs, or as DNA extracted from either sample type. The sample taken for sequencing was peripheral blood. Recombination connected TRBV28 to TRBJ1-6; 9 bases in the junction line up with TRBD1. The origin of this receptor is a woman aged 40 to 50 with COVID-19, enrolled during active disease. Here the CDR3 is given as CASSLSSGQGRSPLHF. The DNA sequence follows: TGTGCCAGCAGTTTGAGTTCGGGACAGGGTAGGTCACCCCTCCACTTT.